A selection of T cell receptor beta chains follows, all from one sample in a study of a mutant IDH1 vaccine in newly diagnosed glioma. Their antigens remain unidentified. TCRdb's copy holds only in-frame clones and misses some; the assay was immunoSEQ multiplex PCR. The repertoire holds 75,000 to 85,000 clones, roughly 90% seen once, with approximately 0.6% in the top ten. The starting material was PBMCs, obtained from a glioma patient whose treatment included an IDH1 peptide vaccine. The receptors were sampled from a woman aged 45-60 years with glioma. The CDR3 runs from the conserved cysteine through the conserved F or W. The D gene is left open where the match is weak. Clone size appears in some rows only: once, few, many, or a class for an expanded clone.

J gene,clone size,D gene,V gene,CDR3 protein,CDR3 DNA
TRBJ1-1,NA,NA,TRBV28,CASSLRAGREAFF,TGTGCCAGCAGTTTAAGGGCAGGGCGTGAAGCTTTCTTT
TRBJ2-7,NA,TRBD2,TRBV10-3,CAISELTSGEIHEQYF,TGTGCCATCAGTGAACTTACTAGCGGGGAGATTCACGAGCAGTACTTC
TRBJ2-1,NA,TRBD2,TRBV5-1,CASTGLAGSGNEQFF,TGCGCCAGCACGGGGTTAGCGGGCTCGGGGAATGAGCAGTTCTTC
TRBJ2-1,NA,TRBD2,TRBV7-3,CASSSNPGLAGNNEQFF,TGTGCCAGCAGCTCCAACCCGGGACTAGCGGGAAACAATGAGCAGTTCTTC
TRBJ1-2,NA,NA,TRBV18,CASSPGDGYTF,TGTGCCAGCTCACCAGGGGATGGCTACACCTTC
TRBJ2-1,medium-sized,TRBD1,TRBV20-1,CSAGQGSLRFF,TGCAGTGCAGGACAGGGATCCCTCCGGTTCTTC
TRBJ2-7,NA,NA,TRBV14,CATLRRGILLFDYEQYF,TGTGCCACCCTGCGCCGGGGAATTCTCCTATTTGACTACGAGCAGTACTTC
TRBJ2-2,NA,NA,TRBV5-1,CASSEGTPNTGELFF,TGCGCCAGCAGCGAGGGCACCCCGAACACCGGGGAGCTGTTTTTT
TRBJ2-4,once,NA,TRBV11-2,CASSPWGALGDIQYF,TGTGCCAGCAGCCCCTGGGGGGCCCTCGGAGACATTCAGTACTTC
TRBJ1-4,NA,TRBD1,TRBV5-1,CASSSGTGNEKLFF,TGCGCCAGCAGCTCCGGGACAGGGAATGAAAAGCTGTTTTTT
TRBJ2-4,NA,NA,TRBV28,CAASGFPASRAKNIQYF,TGTGCCGCCTCTGGCTTTCCGGCCTCCAGAGCCAAAAACATTCAGTACTTC
TRBJ1-2,NA,NA,TRBV13,CASTTGSNYGYTF,TGTGCCAGCACAACGGGGTCTAACTATGGCTACACCTTC
TRBJ1-2,NA,NA,TRBV7-9,CASRGDGENYGYTF,TGTGCCAGCAGGGGGGACGGAGAAAACTATGGCTACACCTTC
TRBJ2-3,NA,TRBD2,TRBV9,CASSAPRVREPMGHTQYF,TGTGCCAGCAGCGCGCCCCGGGTGCGGGAGCCGATGGGCCATACGCAGTATTTT
TRBJ2-5,NA,NA,TRBV5-4,CASSLNSGRQETQYF,TGTGCCAGCAGCTTGAATAGCGGTCGCCAAGAGACCCAGTACTTC
TRBJ2-2,NA,NA,TRBV18,CASSSTGELFF,TGTGCCAGCTCCTCCACCGGGGAGCTGTTTTTT
TRBJ1-5,NA,NA,TRBV30,CAWRPPGGRFDQPQHF,TGTGCCTGGAGGCCCCCCGGAGGGAGGTTTGATCAGCCCCAGCATTTT
TRBJ2-2,NA,TRBD2,TRBV28,CASSSLWTSGSGTGELFF,TGTGCCAGCAGTTCCCTCTGGACTAGCGGGAGCGGGACCGGGGAGCTGTTTTTT
TRBJ2-7,NA,NA,TRBV28,CASSLLLNYEQYF,TGTGCCAGCAGTTTACTTCTAAACTACGAGCAGTACTTC
TRBJ2-7,NA,NA,TRBV29-1,CSVGVLDLSYEQYF,TGCAGCGTTGGCGTATTAGACCTCTCCTACGAGCAGTACTTC
TRBJ1-1,once,TRBD1,TRBV6-6,CASSYSTGGAGRAFF,TGTGCCAGCAGTTACTCGACAGGGGGCGCGGGGAGAGCTTTCTTT
TRBJ2-2,NA,NA,TRBV29-1,CSVGVSLNTGELFF,TGCAGCGTTGGGGTCAGTCTGAACACCGGGGAGCTGTTTTTT
TRBJ2-5,NA,TRBD2,TRBV12-5,CASGLPGGETQYF,TGTGCTAGTGGTTTGCCGGGGGGAGAGACCCAGTACTTC
TRBJ1-2,NA,NA,TRBV9,CASSTPPGYGYTF,TGTGCCAGCAGCACCCCCCCGGGCTATGGCTACACCTTC
TRBJ2-7,once,TRBD1,TRBV4-1,CASSSGTGSYEQYF,TGCGCCAGCAGCTCCGGGACAGGCTCCTACGAGCAGTACTTC
TRBJ1-2,NA,NA,TRBV4-1,CASSQDRGGASNYGYTF,TGCGCCAGCAGCCAAGATCGGGGGGGCGCTTCTAACTATGGCTACACCTTC
TRBJ1-2,NA,NA,TRBV5-6,CASSLGRNYGYTF,TGTGCCAGCAGCCTTGGACGGAACTATGGCTACACCTTC
TRBJ2-7,NA,NA,TRBV5-8,CASSGPMTPSYEQYF,TGTGCCAGCAGCGGTCCCATGACGCCTTCCTACGAGCAGTACTTC
TRBJ1-5,once,TRBD1,TRBV7-2,CASSLVGTGNQPQHF,TGTGCCAGCAGCTTAGTGGGGACAGGGAATCAGCCCCAGCATTTT
TRBJ1-4,NA,TRBD1,TRBV4-2,CASSQIGQGYEKLFF,TGTGCCAGCAGCCAAATAGGACAGGGTTATGAAAAACTGTTTTTT
TRBJ1-1,NA,NA,TRBV6-1,CASSVPKGGVNTEAFF,TGTGCCAGCAGTGTTCCCAAGGGAGGGGTGAACACTGAAGCTTTCTTT
TRBJ2-1,NA,TRBD2,TRBV5-1,CASSLFSSGSYNEQFF,TGCGCCAGCAGCTTGTTTTCTAGCGGGAGCTACAATGAGCAGTTCTTC